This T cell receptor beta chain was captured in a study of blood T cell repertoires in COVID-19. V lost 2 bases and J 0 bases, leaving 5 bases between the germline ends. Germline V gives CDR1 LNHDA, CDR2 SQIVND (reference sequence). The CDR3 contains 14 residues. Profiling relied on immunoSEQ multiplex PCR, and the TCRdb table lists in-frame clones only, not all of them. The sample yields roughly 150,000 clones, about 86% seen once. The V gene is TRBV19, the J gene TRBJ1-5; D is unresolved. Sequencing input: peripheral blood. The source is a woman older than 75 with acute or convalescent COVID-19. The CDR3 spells CASSISHSNQPQHF. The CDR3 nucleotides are TGTGCCAGTAGTATAAGCCATAGCAATCAGCCCCAGCATTTT.